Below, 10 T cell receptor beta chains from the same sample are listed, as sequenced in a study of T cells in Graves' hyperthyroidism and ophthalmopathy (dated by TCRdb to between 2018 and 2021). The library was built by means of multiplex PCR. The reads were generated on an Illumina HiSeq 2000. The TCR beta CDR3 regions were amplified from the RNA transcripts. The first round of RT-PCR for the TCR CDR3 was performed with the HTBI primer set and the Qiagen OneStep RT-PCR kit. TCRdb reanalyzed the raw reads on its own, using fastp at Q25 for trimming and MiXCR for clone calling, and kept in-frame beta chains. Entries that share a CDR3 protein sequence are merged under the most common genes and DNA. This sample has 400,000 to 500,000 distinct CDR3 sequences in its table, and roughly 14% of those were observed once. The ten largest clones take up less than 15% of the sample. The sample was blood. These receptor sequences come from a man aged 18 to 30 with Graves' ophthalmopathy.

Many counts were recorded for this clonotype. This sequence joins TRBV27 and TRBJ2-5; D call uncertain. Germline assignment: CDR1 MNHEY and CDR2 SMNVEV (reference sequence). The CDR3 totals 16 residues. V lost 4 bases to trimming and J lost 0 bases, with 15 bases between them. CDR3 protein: CASSSHIEEYQETQYF. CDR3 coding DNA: TGTGCCAGCAGTTCACATATAGAGGAGTACCAAGAGACCCAGTACTTC.

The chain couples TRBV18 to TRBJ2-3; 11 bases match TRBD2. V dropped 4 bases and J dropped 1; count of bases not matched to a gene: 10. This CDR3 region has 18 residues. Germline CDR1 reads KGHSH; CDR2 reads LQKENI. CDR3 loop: CASSLNPKTSGGTDTQYF. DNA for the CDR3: TGTGCCAGCTCACTCAATCCTAAGACTAGCGGGGGCACAGATACGCAGTATTTT.

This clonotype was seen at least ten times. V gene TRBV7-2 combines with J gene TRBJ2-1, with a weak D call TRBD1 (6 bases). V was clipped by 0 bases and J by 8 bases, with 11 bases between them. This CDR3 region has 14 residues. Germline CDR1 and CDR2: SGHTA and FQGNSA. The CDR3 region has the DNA TGTGCCAGCAGCTTAGCCAGGGGAATAGATGAGCAGTTCTTC. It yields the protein CASSLARGIDEQFF.

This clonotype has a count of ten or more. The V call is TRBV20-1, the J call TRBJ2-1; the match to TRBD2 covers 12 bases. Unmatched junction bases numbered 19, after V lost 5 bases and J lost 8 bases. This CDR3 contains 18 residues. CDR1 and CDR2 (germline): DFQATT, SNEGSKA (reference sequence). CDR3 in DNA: TGCAGTGCTCGGAGATTTAATTCCCTAGCGGGAGGGCCTGATGAGCAGTTCTTC. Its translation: CSARRFNSLAGGPDEQFF.

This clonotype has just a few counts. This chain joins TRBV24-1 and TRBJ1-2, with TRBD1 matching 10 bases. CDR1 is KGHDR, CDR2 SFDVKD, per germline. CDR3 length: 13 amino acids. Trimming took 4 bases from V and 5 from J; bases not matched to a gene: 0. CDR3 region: CATSEDRGYGYTF. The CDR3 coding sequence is TGTGCCACCAGTGAGGACAGGGGGTATGGCTACACCTTC.

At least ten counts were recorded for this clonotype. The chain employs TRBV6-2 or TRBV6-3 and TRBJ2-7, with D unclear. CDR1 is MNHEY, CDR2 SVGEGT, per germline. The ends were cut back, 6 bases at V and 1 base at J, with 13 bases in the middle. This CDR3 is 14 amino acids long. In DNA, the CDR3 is TGTGCCAGCAGGGGCAGCGCGAGTTCCTACGAGCAGTACTTC. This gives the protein CASRGSASSYEQYF.

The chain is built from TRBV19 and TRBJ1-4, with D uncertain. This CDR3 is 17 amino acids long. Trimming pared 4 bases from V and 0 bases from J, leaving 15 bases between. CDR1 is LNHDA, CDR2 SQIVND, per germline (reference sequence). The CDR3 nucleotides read TGTGCCAGTAGTACGAGGAGAGACGGTGCAACTAATGAAAAACTGTTTTTT. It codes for CASSTRRDGATNEKLFF. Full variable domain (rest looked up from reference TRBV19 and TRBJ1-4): DGGITQSPKYLFRKEGQNVTLSCEQNLNHDAMYWYRQDPGQGLRLIYYSQIVNDFQKGDIAEGYSVSREKKESFPLTVTSAQKNPTAFYLCASSTRRDGATNEKLFFGSGTQLSVL.

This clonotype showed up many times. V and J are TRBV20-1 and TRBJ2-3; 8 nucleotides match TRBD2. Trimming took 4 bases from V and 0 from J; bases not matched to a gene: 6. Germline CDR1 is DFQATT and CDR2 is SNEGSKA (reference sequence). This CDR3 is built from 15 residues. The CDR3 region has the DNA TGCAGTGCTAACATAGCGGGATCTAGCACAGATACGCAGTATTTT. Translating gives CSANIAGSSTDTQYF.

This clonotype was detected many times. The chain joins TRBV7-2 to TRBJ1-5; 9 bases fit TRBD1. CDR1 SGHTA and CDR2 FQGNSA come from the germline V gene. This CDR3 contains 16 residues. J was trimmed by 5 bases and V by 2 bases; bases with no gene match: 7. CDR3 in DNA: TGTGCCAGCAGCTTAATGGGACAGGGATTCGATCAGCCCCAGCATTTT. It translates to CASSLMGQGFDQPQHF.

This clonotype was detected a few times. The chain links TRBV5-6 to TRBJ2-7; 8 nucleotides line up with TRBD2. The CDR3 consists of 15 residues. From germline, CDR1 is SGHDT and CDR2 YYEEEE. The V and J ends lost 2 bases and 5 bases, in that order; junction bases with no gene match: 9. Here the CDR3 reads CASSFWSGSRHEQYF. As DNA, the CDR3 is TGTGCCAGCAGCTTTTGGAGCGGGAGTCGCCACGAGCAGTACTTC.